This entry lists 28 T cell receptor beta chains sequenced from one sample in a study of T cell responses to AZD1222 COVID-19 vaccine. Clones were sequenced by immunoSEQ multiplex PCR, and TCRdb holds only the in-frame ones, with some missing. This repertoire shows more than 150,000 clones, around nine tenths found once; its top ten account for roughly 1.6%. Sequenced material: peripheral blood, taken on day 0 of AZD1222 vaccination. Receptors originate from an adult in good health.

The count of this clone is one. The rearrangement uses TRBV3-1 (or the pseudogene TRBV3-2) and TRBJ2-5; D unresolved. The CDR3 is 15 amino acids. Trimming left V 6 bases short and J 2 bases short, with 16 bases between. The germline gives CDR1 LGHDT, CDR2 YNNKEL (reference sequence). The CDR3 reads CASSPDRQRQETQYF. CDR3 DNA sequence: TGTGCCAGCAGTCCGGATAGGCAGAGGCAAGAGACCCAGTACTTC.

The V call is TRBV19, the J call TRBJ1-5, with D possibly matching TRBD1 (6 bases). This CDR3 has 16 residues. The V gene's germline CDR1 is LNHDA and CDR2 SQIVND (reference sequence). Trimming shortened V by 7 bases and J by 1 base, and 17 bases separated the two germline ends. DNA of the CDR3: TGTGCCAGTACCGCCAAACAGGGTCTAAGCAATCAGCCCCAGCATTTT. It is translated as CASTAKQGLSNQPQHF.

The CDR3 region has the DNA TGTGCCAGCAAACGACAGGACAATGAAAAACTGTTTTTT. It is translated as CASKRQDNEKLFF. The chain carries TRBV12-3 or TRBV12-4 and TRBJ1-4; weak D call: TRBD1 (6 bases). V was trimmed by 7 bases and J by 5 bases, leaving 11 bases between them. CDR3 size: 13 residues.

V and J are TRBV7-9 and TRBJ2-2; TRBD1 aligns across 7 bases. Germline V lookup: CDR1 SEHNR, CDR2 FQNEAQ (reference sequence). V trimming: 5 bases; J trimming: 5 bases; junction bases outside the gene matches: 11. The CDR3 has 16 residues. CDR3 nucleotides: TGTGCCAGCAGCCCGCCGGGAACAGGGGTTACCGGGGAGCTGTTTTTT. Protein sequence: CASSPPGTGVTGELFF.

The gene calls are TRBV28 and TRBJ1-1; D gene uncertain. V lost 6 bases to trimming and J lost 1 base, with 3 bases between them. CDR3 length equals 11 residues. The V gene's germline CDR1 is MDHEN and CDR2 SYDVKM. CDR3 in DNA: TGTGCCAGCAGGGCGAACACTGAAGCTTTCTTT. The encoded protein is CASRANTEAFF. The full variable domain, with the rest looked up from reference TRBV28 and TRBJ1-1, is DVKVTQSSRYLVKRTGEKVFLECVQDMDHENMFWYRQDPGLGLRLIYFSYDVKMKEKGDIPEGYSVSREKKERFSLILESASTNQTSMYLCASRANTEAFFGQGTRLTVV.

The chain is built from TRBV6-5 and TRBJ1-1, with 7 nucleotides matching TRBD1. The CDR3 runs to 14 residues. Germline assignment: CDR1 MNHEY and CDR2 SVGAGI. With V trimmed by 1 base and J by 5 bases, 4 bases remained unmatched. The CDR3 reads CASSYFDRVTEAFF. In DNA, the CDR3 is TGTGCCAGCAGTTACTTCGACAGGGTTACTGAAGCTTTCTTT.

The chain joins TRBV10-1 to TRBJ2-1, with TRBD2 as a possible D gene (5 bases). Germline-derived CDR1 and CDR2 are WNHNN and SYGVQD (reference sequence). The CDR3 is 12 amino acids. V was trimmed by 3 bases and J by 7 bases, leaving 7 bases between them. In nucleotides, the CDR3 is TGCGCCAGCAGTGAAGGAGGAAATGAGCAGTTCTTC. Amino acids: CASSEGGNEQFF.

V and J are TRBV2 and TRBJ1-6; D is uncertain. The CDR3 contains 18 residues. Trimming stripped 3 bases from V and 4 bases from J, with 19 bases between. The germline V gene encodes CDR1 SNHLY and CDR2 FYNNEI. The CDR3 loop reads CASSDWTAMDLYNSPLHF. CDR3 nucleotide sequence: TGTGCCAGCAGTGATTGGACGGCAATGGACCTTTATAATTCACCCCTCCACTTT.

This clone was found a few times. The chain links TRBV11-3 to TRBJ1-4, with D possibly matching TRBD1 (6 bases). The CDR3 runs to 14 residues. The V and J ends lost 8 bases and 3 bases respectively, with 13 bases between them. Germline values: CDR1 SGHNT, CDR2 YENEEA. In DNA form, the CDR3 reads TGTGCCAGCGCCCAGGGGCGTTCTAATGAAAAACTGTTTTTT. Translation gives CASAQGRSNEKLFF.

The V gene is TRBV11-1, the J gene TRBJ1-6; 7 nucleotides agree with TRBD1. V lost 1 base and J lost 8; bases outside the gene matches: 5. CDR1 and CDR2 (germline): SGHAT, FQDESV (reference sequence). The CDR3 runs to 15 residues. CDR3 residues: CASSLVGTEDSPLHF. CDR3 DNA sequence: TGTGCCAGCAGCTTAGTAGGGACAGAGGATTCACCCCTCCACTTT.

The rearrangement uses TRBV25-1 and TRBJ1-4; 7 bases are shared with TRBD1. Losses at the gene ends were 5 bases for V and 6 bases for J; bases not matched to a gene: 15. CDR1 is MGHDK and CDR2 is SYGVNS in the germline V gene. CDR3 size: 17 residues. In DNA, the CDR3 is TGTGCCAGCAGTCAAATTGGGGCGGAGGGGGCGGATGAAAAACTGTTTTTT. Protein product: CASSQIGAEGADEKLFF.

This chain links TRBV28 with TRBJ1-2; the match to TRBD1 covers 8 bases. V lost 7 bases and J lost 7; bases outside the gene matches: 11. The germline V gene has CDR1 MDHEN and CDR2 SYDVKM. The length of the CDR3 is 14 residues. The CDR3 DNA is TGTGCCAGCACTGTCGGGGGACAGGATGGTGGCTACACCTTC. It is translated as CASTVGGQDGGYTF.

The chain is built from TRBV6-5 and TRBJ1-2; possibly TRBD1 for D (5 bases). This CDR3 is 15 amino acids long. Germline CDR1 and CDR2: MNHEY and SVGAGI. V shed 5 bases and J shed 0 bases, with 13 bases lying between them. The CDR3 DNA reads TGTGCCAGCAGTCTAAGGGGACGGCCTAACTATGGCTACACCTTC. It is translated as CASSLRGRPNYGYTF.

The gene calls are TRBV20-1 and TRBJ2-7; D ambiguous. V lost 3 bases to trimming and J lost 1 base, with 10 bases between them. This CDR3 comprises 13 residues. Germline V CDR1 and CDR2: DFQATT, SNEGSKA (reference sequence). CDR3 DNA sequence: TGCAGTGCTAGTGGCGGCACTTCCTACGAGCAGTACTTC. It codes for CSASGGTSYEQYF.

V usage is TRBV18 and J usage is TRBJ2-3; D is unclear. Germline V gives CDR1 KGHSH, CDR2 LQKENI. With 3 bases removed from V and 5 bases from J, the gap between germline ends came to 12 bases. This CDR3 is built from 14 residues. The CDR3, as DNA: TGTGCCAGCTCACCGCAGGCAGCCGGAGATACGCAGTATTTT. This gives the protein CASSPQAAGDTQYF.

The V and J genes are TRBV21-1 and TRBJ2-3; the table's D call of TRBD1 was not tested on the DNA. TRBV21-1 is a pseudogene. The CDR3 sequence is 16 residues long. DNA for the CDR3: TGTGCCAGCAGCAATAATGGGACAGGGGGCCTCGATACGCAGTATTTT. It yields the protein CASSNNGTGGLDTQYF.

V usage is TRBV20-1 and J usage is TRBJ1-2; D is ambiguous. Germline lookup yields CDR1 DFQATT and CDR2 SNEGSKA (reference sequence). Trimming cost V 3 bases and J 6 bases, with 17 bases left between them. CDR3 length: 14 amino acids. The CDR3 sequence: CSASLGRPGDGYTF. The CDR3 region has the DNA TGCAGTGCTAGTCTAGGCAGACCCGGAGATGGCTACACCTTC.

The rearrangement joins TRBV5-5 to TRBJ2-7; maybe TRBD1 (5 bases). The CDR3 loop spans 14 amino acids. The germline V gene encodes CDR1 SGHKS and CDR2 YYEKEE (reference sequence). The V end lost 2 bases, the J end lost 6 bases, and 15 bases lay between the germline ends. In nucleotides, the CDR3 is TGTGCCAGCAGCTTTTCCAGTGCAGGGCTCGAGCAGTACTTC. Amino acid sequence: CASSFSSAGLEQYF. Together with reference TRBV5-5 and TRBJ2-7, the CDR3 gives the full variable domain: DAGVTQSPTHLIKTRGQQVTLRCSPISGHKSVSWYQQVLGQGPQFIFQYYEKEERGRGNFPDRFSARQFPNYSSELNVNALLLGDSALYLCASSFSSAGLEQYFGPGTRLTVT.

The V gene is TRBV5-1, the J gene TRBJ2-3; D may be TRBD1 (6 bases). V lost 0 bases and J 0 bases, leaving 11 bases between the germline ends. The CDR3 has 16 residues. The germline CDR1 and CDR2 sequences are SGHRS and YFSETQ. CDR3 in amino acids: CASSLEGVISTDTQYF. CDR3 coding DNA: TGCGCCAGCAGCTTGGAGGGGGTGATAAGCACAGATACGCAGTATTTT. The full variable domain, rest sourced from reference TRBV5-1 and TRBJ2-3, is KAGVTQTPRYLIKTRGQQVTLSCSPISGHRSVSWYQQTPGQGLQFLFEYFSETQRNKGNFPGRFSGRQFSNSRSEMNVSTLELGDSALYLCASSLEGVISTDTQYFGPGTRLTVL.

The sample holds a few counts of this clone. V gene TRBV14 combines with J gene TRBJ1-2; D unresolved. The CDR3 contains 12 residues. Germline assignment: CDR1 SGHDN and CDR2 FVKESK. V lost 1 base and J lost 8, with 8 bases in between. The CDR3 nucleotides read TGTGCCAGCAGCCAAGGGCGGGTAGGCTACACCTTC. Residues: CASSQGRVGYTF.

This rearrangement joins TRBV5-1 to TRBJ2-7; 10 bases map to TRBD2. The V and J ends lost 5 bases and 5 bases, in that order; junction bases with no gene match: 7. This CDR3 is 14 amino acids long. Germline CDR1 SGHRS, CDR2 YFSETQ. The CDR3 nucleotides read TGCGCCAGCAGGCAGCGGGGGGGCTACGACGAGCAGTACTTC. Its protein product is CASRQRGGYDEQYF.

This clone was counted a single time. For the CDR3, the DNA is TGTGCCAGCAGCAGGGACAGCTCCAATGAGCAGTTCTTC. Encoded protein: CASSRDSSNEQFF. This chain connects TRBV5-4 to TRBJ2-1, with 7 bases identical to TRBD1. Germline CDR1 SGHNT, CDR2 YYREEE (reference sequence). The CDR3 is 13 residues long. The V and J ends lost 4 bases and 6 bases, in that order; junction bases with no gene match: 4. The complete variable domain, with remaining parts taken from reference TRBV5-4 and TRBJ2-1, reads ETGVTQSPTHLIKTRGQQVTLRCSSQSGHNTVSWYQQALGQGPQFIFQYYREEENGRGNFPPRFSGLQFPNYSSELNVNALELDDSALYLCASSRDSSNEQFFGPGTRLTVL.

The chain couples TRBV11-3 to TRBJ1-1; D ambiguous. Germline CDR1 SGHNT, CDR2 YENEEA. Trimming took 0 bases from V and 6 from J, leaving 11 bases between them. There are 14 residues in the CDR3. CDR3: CASSLDSSASEAFF. CDR3 DNA: TGTGCCAGCAGCTTAGATTCGTCAGCATCTGAAGCTTTCTTT.

The gene calls are TRBV28 and TRBJ1-1; 10 bases map to TRBD1. With 5 bases clipped from V and 1 base from J, the junction kept 10 bases outside the gene matches. The CDR3 contains 17 residues. CDR1 and CDR2 from the germline V gene are MDHEN and SYDVKM. CDR3 coding DNA: TGTGCCAGCAGTAAACCGGGACAGGGGATTTGGAACACTGAAGCTTTCTTT. Its protein product is CASSKPGQGIWNTEAFF. The variable domain in full, completed from reference TRBV28 and TRBJ1-1, reads DVKVTQSSRYLVKRTGEKVFLECVQDMDHENMFWYRQDPGLGLRLIYFSYDVKMKEKGDIPEGYSVSREKKERFSLILESASTNQTSMYLCASSKPGQGIWNTEAFFGQGTRLTVV.

The chain joins TRBV29-1 to TRBJ2-1; 11 nucleotides align to TRBD2. Germline CDR1 reads SQVTM; CDR2 reads ANQGSEA. Trimming at V came to 7 bases and at J to 5 bases, leaving 7 bases not matched to a gene. This CDR3 is built from 14 residues. Here the CDR3 reads CSGLGLADNNEQFF. The DNA for the CDR3 is TGCAGCGGACTGGGACTAGCGGATAACAATGAGCAGTTCTTC.

This sequence joins TRBV2 and TRBJ1-2; 9 bases agree with TRBD1. Germline CDR1 is SNHLY and CDR2 is FYNNEI. V shed 7 bases and J 4 bases; nucleotides not matched to a gene: 4. This CDR3 has 13 amino acids. This chain's CDR3 is CASKGTGTYGYTF. The CDR3 nucleotides read TGTGCCAGCAAGGGGACAGGGACCTATGGCTACACCTTC.

The gene calls are TRBV29-1 and TRBJ2-3; 14 positions match TRBD2. V gave up 4 bases and J gave up 1 base; unmatched junction bases: 1. Germline V gene data show CDR1 as SQVTM and CDR2 as ANQGSEA. The CDR3 length is 15 residues. The CDR3, as DNA: TGCAGCGTTGTGGGACTAGCGGGGGGCACAGATACGCAGTATTTT. Translated, it gives CSVVGLAGGTDTQYF.

The chain carries TRBV19 and TRBJ2-3; 7 bases align to TRBD1. This CDR3 comprises 15 residues. Germline V gene data show CDR1 as LNHDA and CDR2 as SQIVND (reference sequence). The V gene end was trimmed by 7 bases and the J gene end by 1 base; junction bases not matched to a gene: 8. The CDR3 coding sequence is TGTGCCAGTAAATCTGGACAGGAAGGCACAGATACGCAGTATTTT. Protein sequence: CASKSGQEGTDTQYF. The whole variable domain, filled in from reference TRBV19 and TRBJ2-3, reads DGGITQSPKYLFRKEGQNVTLSCEQNLNHDAMYWYRQDPGQGLRLIYYSQIVNDFQKGDIAEGYSVSREKKESFPLTVTSAQKNPTAFYLCASKSGQEGTDTQYFGPGTRLTVL.